This T cell receptor beta chain was captured in a study of response to subunit inactivated influenza vaccine. This CDR3 is built from 15 residues. V was pared by 7 bases and J by 5 bases, with 12 bases of the junction left unmatched. On this clonotype itself: Its matching antigen is unknown.

Study conclusions and caveats: Authors suggested few new T cells are recruited by each seasonal influenza vaccination.

TCRdb re-derived calls from the RT-PCR reads in MiXCR, one entry per CDR3 protein. This table holds about 830,000 distinct CDR3 sequences, about 18% found once. The TCR comes from a man aged 50 or older who received an inactivated influenza vaccine. This chain connects TRBV12-3 or TRBV12-4 to TRBJ2-5; TRBD2 agrees at 8 bases. The source was PBMCs from blood, collected roughly 5 days after vaccination. The CDR3 reads CASNIRGGRGETQYF. The CDR3 nucleotides are TGTGCCAGCAATATTCGGGGGGGGAGAGGCGAGACCCAGTACTTC.